Shown below are 13 T cell receptor beta chains from a single sample sequenced in a study of T cell repertoires in ileal Crohn's disease. Sequenced by immunoSEQ multiplex PCR; TCRdb stores in-frame clones only, minus some. The sample includes 10,000 to 15,000 clones, 70% to 80% of them seen just once. Material for sequencing was ileal tissue. These receptors originate from an adult with Crohn's disease.

V and J are TRBV4-1 and TRBJ2-3; 8 positions match TRBD2. J lost 3 bases, V lost 1 base, and 3 bases had no gene match. Germline V gives CDR1 MGHRA, CDR2 YSYEKL. The CDR3 totals 15 residues. CDR3 sequence (DNA): TGCGCCAGCAGCCAAGGCGGGAGGCCAACAGATACGCAGTATTTT. Protein sequence: CASSQGGRPTDTQYF.

The chain carries TRBV6-6 and TRBJ1-1; 8 bases align to TRBD1. The germline CDR1 and CDR2 sequences are MNHNY and SVGAGI (reference sequence). Trimming took 2 bases from V and 5 from J; bases not matched to a gene: 4. The CDR3 contains 14 residues. The CDR3 here is CASSYVTGETEAFF. CDR3 nucleotide sequence: TGTGCCAGCAGTTACGTGACAGGGGAAACTGAAGCTTTCTTT.

On this clone itself: This sample also contains other DNA sequences that code for the same CDR3. The rearrangement links TRBV29-1 to TRBJ1-5, with TRBD1 matching over 8 bases. The CDR3 runs to 13 residues. Germline CDR1 is SQVTM and CDR2 is ANQGSEA. The V and J ends lost 6 bases and 7 bases, in that order; junction bases with no gene match: 8. CDR3 loop: CSVTTGAGQPQHF. The CDR3 DNA sequence: TGCAGCGTCACGACAGGGGCAGGGCAGCCCCAGCATTTT.

The chain combines TRBV13 with TRBJ2-2; TRBD1 is a possible D gene (6 bases). This CDR3 is built from 15 residues. Trimming shortened V by 5 bases and J by 5 bases, and 15 bases separated the two germline ends. CDR1 and CDR2 from the germline V gene are PRHDT and FYEKMQ (reference sequence). The CDR3 region has the DNA TGTGCCAGCAGCCGGCGGACAGCCCAAACCGGGGAGCTGTTTTTT. It specifies CASSRRTAQTGELFF.

The DNA for the CDR3 is TGTGCCAGCAGTCGGGGAAGGACAGGGAACTATGGCTACACCTTC. Residues: CASSRGRTGNYGYTF. This chain links TRBV27 with TRBJ1-2, with 8 positions matching TRBD1. The V and J ends lost 5 bases and 2 bases, in that order; junction bases with no gene match: 7. Germline assignment: CDR1 MNHEY and CDR2 SMNVEV (reference sequence). This CDR3 has 15 amino acids.

The chain is built from TRBV5-1 and TRBJ2-2; TRBD1 matches at 7 bases. The V gene's germline CDR1 is SGHRS and CDR2 YFSETQ. This CDR3 is 17 amino acids long. J was trimmed by 3 bases and V by 0 bases; bases with no gene match: 8. CDR3 bases: TGCGCCAGCAGCTTGGCCAAAGAGGGGGCGCACACCGGGGAGCTGTTTTTT. Its protein is CASSLAKEGAHTGELFF.

The chain's CDR3 is CASSTQSNTEAFF. CDR3 coding DNA: TGTGCCAGCAGTACACAATCGAACACTGAAGCTTTCTTT. This chain connects TRBV2 to TRBJ1-1; unclear D gene. This CDR3 has 13 amino acids. Trimming cost V 5 bases and J 1 base, with 8 bases left between them. CDR1 and CDR2 from the germline V gene are SNHLY and FYNNEI. The variable domain in full, with the rest retrieved from reference TRBV2 and TRBJ1-1, is EPEVTQTPSHQVTQMGQEVILRCVPISNHLYFYWYRQILGQKVEFLVSFYNNEISEKSEIFDDQFSVERPDGSNFTLKIRSTKLEDSAMYFCASSTQSNTEAFFGQGTRLTVV.

As regards this clone: The germline gene is not matched at one end of the junction; a read error may be the cause. The CDR3 protein is CAISDYPRTGRNF. CDR3 DNA sequence: TGTGCCATCAGTGATTATCCCCGGACAGGCCGGAACTTC. V and J are TRBV10-3 and TRBJ2-7, with TRBD1 identical over 7 bases. The CDR3 runs 13 residues. Germline values: CDR1 ENHRY, CDR2 SYGVKD.

The CDR3 region is CASSLGGQGPYEQYF. CDR3 coding DNA: TGTGCCAGCAGCTTAGGTGGGCAGGGGCCCTACGAGCAGTACTTC. The V gene is TRBV7-2, the J gene TRBJ2-7, with a possible D match to TRBD1 (6 bases). The germline V gene encodes CDR1 SGHTA and CDR2 FQGNSA. The CDR3 loop spans 15 amino acids. Trimming took off 1 base at V and 2 bases at J, with 12 bases between the two ends.

J is TRBJ2-7 and V is TRBV5-1, with D possibly matching TRBD1 (6 bases). Deletions cut 2 bases from V and 0 bases from J, with 9 bases between. In germline, CDR1 is SGHRS, CDR2 YFSETQ. The CDR3 sequence is 14 residues long. The CDR3 loop reads CASSLDRSSYEQYF. CDR3 nucleotide sequence: TGCGCCAGCAGCTTAGACAGGAGCTCCTACGAGCAGTACTTC.

This clone was seen a few times. The chain joins TRBV5-1 to TRBJ2-1, with D possibly being TRBD2 (5 bases). V lost 3 bases to trimming and J lost 2 bases, with 12 bases between them. In germline, CDR1 is SGHRS, CDR2 YFSETQ. The CDR3 loop spans 15 amino acids. Here the CDR3 reads CASSSSGGTYNEQFF. The CDR3 DNA reads as TGCGCCAGCAGCTCGAGCGGTGGGACCTACAATGAGCAGTTCTTC. Full variable domain (rest looked up from reference TRBV5-1 and TRBJ2-1): KAGVTQTPRYLIKTRGQQVTLSCSPISGHRSVSWYQQTPGQGLQFLFEYFSETQRNKGNFPGRFSGRQFSNSRSEMNVSTLELGDSALYLCASSSSGGTYNEQFFGPGTRLTVL.

This rearrangement joins TRBV6-5 to TRBJ2-5; possible D gene TRBD2, 5 bases. CDR3 length: 12 residues. The V end was cut by 2 bases, the J end by 4 bases, with 5 bases between. Germline-derived CDR1 and CDR2 are MNHEY and SVGAGI. CDR3 DNA sequence: TGTGCCAGCAGTTACGGGAGAGAGACCCAGTACTTC. This gives the protein CASSYGRETQYF.

The chain couples TRBV5-1 to TRBJ2-3; D possibly corresponds to TRBD1 (6 bases). V was trimmed by 1 base and J by 5 bases, leaving 11 bases between them. The CDR3 contains 14 residues. Germline CDR1 SGHRS, CDR2 YFSETQ. CDR3 sequence: CASSLTGSGDTQYF. The CDR3 region has the DNA TGCGCCAGCAGCTTGACAGGGTCAGGAGATACGCAGTATTTT.